This TCR beta chain was sequenced in a study of blood T cell repertoires in COVID-19. Produced via immunoSEQ multiplex PCR; TCRdb's table is partial and in-frame only. The table has about 200,000 clones, 65% to 90% seen once. Germline V gene sequence: CDR1 SNHLY, CDR2 FYNNEI. Trimming cost V 2 bases and J 0 bases, with 17 bases left between them. This CDR3 has 19 residues. Individuals aged about 18 to 95 years were recruited from some 26 US areas. Researchers sorted participants into cohorts using their self-reported clinical history. Material for sequencing was PBMCs or T cells enriched from blood (not recorded which). The TCR sequence derives from a woman aged 40 to 50 with acute COVID-19. This rearrangement joins TRBV2 to TRBJ2-6, with a possible D match to TRBD1 (6 bases). The CDR3 sequence is CASSEYAGAFSSGANVLTF. In DNA form, the CDR3 reads TGTGCCAGCAGTGAATACGCAGGGGCCTTTTCCTCTGGGGCCAACGTCCTGACTTTC.